This T cell receptor beta chain was recovered during a study of cytotoxic CD8 clonotypes in ibrutinib-treated CLL. The wider study: After median roughly 68 months, about 14 stayed in remission, about twelve progressed; responses roughly 24 partial, 2 complete. Sample averages reached 255,043 productive templates and some 86,000 productive rearrangements.

General study findings and limits: Patients had baseline clonality above age-matched healthy donors, and this clonality moved with circulating CD8+ T-cell counts.

Concerning this clone: Its antigen is as yet unknown.

The CDR3 runs 14 residues. The V end was cut by 0 bases, the J end by 5 bases, with 11 bases between. Germline CDR1 and CDR2: SGHKS and YYEKEE (reference sequence). Sequencing was performed with immunoSEQ multiplex PCR; in TCRdb, only in-frame clones are kept and a portion is missing. Among tens of thousands of clones listed, about 64% were seen once. The sequence derives from a human donor with chronic lymphocytic leukemia. The starting material was PBMCs, obtained after 12 months of ibrutinib treatment. The chain recombines TRBV5-5 with TRBJ2-5; D is uncertain. CDR3 loop: CASSLADPQETQYF. CDR3 nucleotide sequence: TGTGCCAGCAGCTTGGCGGACCCTCAGGAGACCCAGTACTTC.